These 21 T cell receptor beta chains share one sample of origin, sequenced in a study of shared clonotypes between healthy human individuals. This table comes from immunoSEQ multiplex PCR, and its TCRdb copy is limited to in-frame clones, with some not included. The table records 850,000 to 1,100,000 clones, 77% of them present only once. Source material: memory CD4+ T cells from PBMCs. Noted subset: CD45RA-negative fraction. Source of these receptors: a man younger than 35 in good health. Some clones in this sample may be carry-over from other donors' samples.

This chain connects TRBV7-9 to TRBJ2-7, with D perhaps matching TRBD1 or TRBD2 (5 bases each). Germline CDR1 SEHNR, CDR2 FQNEAQ (reference sequence). The V and J ends lost 5 bases and 2 bases respectively, with 19 bases between them. The CDR3 is made up of 16 amino acids. CDR3 in DNA: TGTGCCAGCAGCACGAGGGGTGGCTTAGGGGCCTACGAGCAGTACTTC. Translated: CASSTRGGLGAYEQYF.

This chain connects TRBV28 to TRBJ2-2; 10 nucleotides align to TRBD1. This CDR3 is built from 17 residues. Trimming cost V 3 bases and J 5 bases; bases outside gene matches: 9. Per germline, CDR1 MDHEN and CDR2 SYDVKM. The CDR3 is CASSFPDRGQWTGELFF. CDR3 nucleotide sequence: TGTGCCAGCAGTTTCCCTGACAGGGGGCAGTGGACCGGGGAGCTGTTTTTT.

This clone was observed a few times. Other DNA sequences within the sample encode an identical CDR3. The chain recombines TRBV5-1 with TRBJ1-3; perhaps TRBD1 as D (5 bases). Germline V gene sequence: CDR1 SGHRS, CDR2 YFSETQ. CDR3 length equals 14 residues. The germline V and J ends were trimmed by 3 bases and 0 bases, with 7 bases remaining between them. The CDR3, as DNA: TGCGCCAGCAGCTCCGACAGCTCTGGAAACACCATATATTTT. It yields the protein CASSSDSSGNTIYF.

The V and J genes are TRBV5-4 and TRBJ2-1; 9 bases map to TRBD1. The germline CDR1 and CDR2 sequences are SGHNT and YYREEE (reference sequence). Unmatched junction bases numbered 7, after V lost 0 bases and J lost 12 bases. This CDR3 is 14 amino acids long. The chain's CDR3 is CASSLGGQGWAQFF. The CDR3 DNA follows: TGTGCCAGCAGCTTGGGGGGACAGGGATGGGCGCAGTTCTTC.

The chain employs TRBV6-5 and TRBJ2-7; D may be TRBD1 (6 bases). V shed 5 bases and J shed 3 bases, with 8 bases lying between them. The germline CDR1 and CDR2 sequences are MNHEY and SVGAGI. This CDR3 comprises 12 residues. CDR3 DNA sequence: TGTGCCAGCAGTGAGACAGGCTACGAGCAGTACTTC. Translated, it gives CASSETGYEQYF.

This clone came up a few times. The chain uses TRBV28 and TRBJ1-2, with D unresolved. The CDR3 loop spans 13 amino acids. V was shortened by 8 bases and J by 3 bases, with 13 bases between the two germline ends. Germline V gene lookup returns CDR1 MDHEN and CDR2 SYDVKM. CDR3 in amino acids: CASGSQSYYGYTF. The CDR3 nucleotides are TGTGCCAGCGGATCACAGTCTTACTATGGCTACACCTTC.

The chain combines TRBV5-4 with TRBJ2-7; TRBD1 might be the D (6 bases). Trimming cost V 0 bases and J 3 bases, with 16 bases left between them. Germline CDR1 reads SGHNT; CDR2 reads YYREEE (reference sequence). The CDR3 is 16 residues long. CDR3 loop: CASSLGGPAGIYEQYF. CDR3 DNA: TGTGCCAGCAGCTTGGGGGGGCCCGCGGGCATCTACGAGCAGTACTTC.

This chain links TRBV5-4 with TRBJ2-7, with 7 bases fitting TRBD2. Per the germline V gene, CDR1 is SGHNT and CDR2 is YYREEE (reference sequence). The CDR3 length is 15 residues. After removal of 1 base from V and 3 bases from J, the junction contained 7 bases not matched to a gene. This CDR3 reads CASSLNGGSLYEQYF. The CDR3 coding sequence is TGTGCCAGCAGCTTGAACGGCGGGAGCCTCTACGAGCAGTACTTC.

V gene TRBV27 combines with J gene TRBJ1-1; 7 bases are a match to TRBD1. Trimming at V came to 2 bases and at J to 5 bases, leaving 5 bases not matched to a gene. The CDR3 contains 14 residues. The germline V gene encodes CDR1 MNHEY and CDR2 SMNVEV (reference sequence). In DNA form, the CDR3 reads TGTGCCAGCAGTTTAAAGGGGGCGAGAACTGAAGCTTTCTTT. It encodes CASSLKGARTEAFF.

The V gene is TRBV6-6, the J gene TRBJ2-3; D could derive from TRBD1 or TRBD2 (5 bases each). This CDR3 region has 12 residues. Trimming shortened V by 10 bases and J by 6 bases, and 14 bases separated the two germline ends. CDR1 and CDR2 (germline): MNHNY, SVGAGI (reference sequence). The CDR3 spells CATNSWGDTQYF. The DNA of the CDR3 is TGTGCCACCAACTCTTGGGGGGATACGCAGTATTTT.

This clone has only a few counts. This chain joins TRBV7-2 and TRBJ2-5; TRBD2 aligns across 13 bases. This CDR3 has 15 residues. Germline V CDR1 and CDR2: SGHTA, FQGNSA. The V segment lost 0 bases and the J segment 11 bases; nucleotides outside the gene matches: 6. The CDR3 reads CASSLAGLAGEEQYF. DNA for the CDR3: TGTGCCAGCAGCTTAGCTGGACTAGCGGGAGAGGAGCAGTACTTC.

This chain uses TRBV4-3 with TRBJ1-4; 7 nucleotides line up with TRBD1. This CDR3 contains 15 residues. Germline lookup yields CDR1 LGHNA and CDR2 YSLEER. Trimming cost V 3 bases and J 4 bases; bases outside gene matches: 5. The CDR3 region has the DNA TGCGCCAGCAGCCAGAGGACAGGACTTAATGAAAAACTGTTTTTT. This sequence encodes CASSQRTGLNEKLFF.

This clone has a count of ten or more. J is TRBJ1-1 and V is TRBV6-4, with D hard to call. Germline loops: CDR1 MRHNA, CDR2 SNTAGT. The CDR3 contains 14 residues. Trimming left V 3 bases short and J 3 bases short, with 11 bases between. In DNA, the CDR3 is TGTGCCAGCAGTGATAGGATTTGGGACACTGAAGCTTTCTTT. Amino acids: CASSDRIWDTEAFF.

This clone came up once. The chain employs TRBV5-6 and TRBJ2-3; perhaps TRBD1 as D (6 bases). This CDR3 spans 15 amino acids. Trimming removed 6 bases at V and 9 bases at J, with 23 bases between. Per germline, CDR1 SGHDT and CDR2 YYEEEE. CDR3 region: CASTLLGDTAGTQYF. In DNA form, the CDR3 reads TGTGCCAGCACCCTGTTGGGGGACACTGCTGGGACGCAGTATTTT.

The V call is TRBV19, the J call TRBJ2-5; TRBD1 aligns across 7 bases. From germline, CDR1 is LNHDA and CDR2 SQIVND (reference sequence). The CDR3 has 13 amino acids. Trimming cost V 6 bases and J 3 bases; bases outside gene matches: 4. CDR3 residues: CASSPGQKETQYF. The CDR3 bases are TGTGCCAGTAGCCCGGGACAGAAAGAGACCCAGTACTTC.

The V and J genes are TRBV11-2 and TRBJ1-1; TRBD1 is a possible D gene (6 bases). CDR3 size: 14 residues. CDR1 and CDR2 from the germline V gene are SGHAT and FQNNGV. The V and J ends lost 2 bases and 1 base respectively, with 8 bases between them. The CDR3 protein is CASSLLRGNTEAFF. CDR3 coding DNA: TGTGCCAGCAGCTTACTCAGGGGGAACACTGAAGCTTTCTTT.

This clone came up a few times. The V call is TRBV11-2, the J call TRBJ2-5; D remains ambiguous. The closer fit of TRBJ2-7 to the DNA end suggests the J call may be wrong. The CDR3 extends over 11 amino acids. Germline loops: CDR1 SGHAT, CDR2 FQNNGV. CDR3 region: CASSLAYEQYF. In DNA form, the CDR3 reads TGTGCCAGCAGCTTAGCCTACGAGCAGTACTTC.

This clone was seen just once. This chain uses TRBV7-9 with TRBJ2-7; D is ambiguous. CDR1 SEHNR and CDR2 FQNEAQ come from the germline V gene (reference sequence). CDR3 size: 13 residues. Trimming shortened V by 6 bases and J by 6 bases, and 15 bases separated the two germline ends. The CDR3 reads CASRRASIGEQYF. The CDR3 coding sequence is TGTGCCAGCAGACGGGCCTCGATTGGCGAGCAGTACTTC.

The J gene is TRBJ1-4, the V gene TRBV5-6; D is unclear. CDR3 length: 15 amino acids. Trimming stripped 3 bases from V and 3 bases from J, with 12 bases between. The V gene's germline CDR1 is SGHDT and CDR2 YYEEEE. In DNA, the CDR3 is TGTGCCAGCAGCTCTGTCATATCCCCTAATGAAAAACTGTTTTTT. This encodes CASSSVISPNEKLFF.

This chain joins TRBV28 and TRBJ2-5; TRBD1 is a possible D gene (6 bases). Trimming took off 1 base at V and 4 bases at J, with 13 bases between the two ends. Germline V gene data show CDR1 as MDHEN and CDR2 as SYDVKM. There are 15 residues in the CDR3. The CDR3 here is CASSLYGQGRETQYF. The CDR3, as DNA: TGTGCCAGCAGTTTATATGGGCAGGGGAGAGAGACCCAGTACTTC.

The gene calls are TRBV2 and TRBJ2-1, with D perhaps matching TRBD1 or TRBD2 (7 bases each). V lost 8 bases to trimming and J lost 3 bases, with 20 bases between them. This CDR3 has 16 residues. The germline gives CDR1 SNHLY, CDR2 FYNNEI. CDR3 DNA sequence: TGTGCCAGCGCCCCCCCAGGGGGAGGGGGCTACAATGAGCAGTTCTTC. Amino acid sequence: CASAPPGGGGYNEQFF.